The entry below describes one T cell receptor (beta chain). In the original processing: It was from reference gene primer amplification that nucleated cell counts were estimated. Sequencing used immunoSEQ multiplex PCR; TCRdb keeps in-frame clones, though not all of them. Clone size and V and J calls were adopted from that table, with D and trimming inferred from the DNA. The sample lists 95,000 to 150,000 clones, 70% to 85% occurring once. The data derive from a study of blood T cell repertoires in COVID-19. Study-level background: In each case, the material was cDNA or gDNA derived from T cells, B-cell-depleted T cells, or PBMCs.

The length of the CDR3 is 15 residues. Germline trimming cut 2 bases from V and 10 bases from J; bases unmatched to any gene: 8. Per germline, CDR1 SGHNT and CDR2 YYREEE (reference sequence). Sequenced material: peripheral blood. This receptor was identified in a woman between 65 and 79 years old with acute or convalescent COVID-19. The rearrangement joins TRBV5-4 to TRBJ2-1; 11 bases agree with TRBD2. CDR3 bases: TGTGCCAGCAGCTTCCTTAGCGGGGGGGCGGAAGAGCAGTTCTTC. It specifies CASSFLSGGAEEQFF.